The rows below give T cell receptor beta chains drawn from one sample of a study of beta chain features in type 1 diabetes. The method was immunoSEQ multiplex PCR; TCRdb's version includes in-frame clones alone and lacks a portion of them. Found here are 50,000 or so clones, over 40% of them singletons; the top ten hold roughly 1.5%. Sequencing used Tregs from blood. The receptors were sampled from a man aged 25 to 40 with type 1 diabetes. The CDR3 runs from the conserved cysteine through the conserved F or W. Each record gives: D gene, clone size, J gene, V gene, CDR3 protein, CDR3 DNA. D genes are given only for firm matches. Size is stated for part of the rows, as once, few or many counts, or as a class when the clone is expanded.

- | few | TRBJ2-1 | TRBV6-1 | CASSEMAYNEQFF | TGTGCCAGCAGTGAAATGGCTTACAATGAGCAGTTCTTC
TRBD1 | - | TRBJ2-7 | TRBV7-2 | CASSPWGQGPDEQYF | TGTGCCAGCAGCCCATGGGGACAGGGTCCTGACGAGCAGTACTTC
- | few | TRBJ1-2 | TRBV27 | CASSLTRPRGYGYTF | TGTGCCAGCAGTTTAACCAGACCCCGGGGCTATGGCTACACCTTC
- | - | TRBJ2-1 | TRBV4-1 | CASSQLPQGGEQFF | TGCGCCAGCAGCCAATTACCCCAGGGGGGTGAGCAGTTCTTC
TRBD1 | - | TRBJ2-7 | TRBV7-2 | CASSLGQGGIGEQYF | TGTGCCAGCAGCCTAGGACAGGGGGGGATAGGCGAGCAGTACTTC
TRBD2 | few | TRBJ2-7 | TRBV5-1 | CASSFTSVSEQYF | TGCGCCAGCAGCTTTACTAGCGTAAGCGAGCAGTACTTC
- | few | TRBJ2-4 | TRBV18 | CASSPPSGEGIQYF | TGTGCCAGCTCACCACCCTCCGGGGAAGGCATTCAGTACTTC
TRBD2 | medium-sized | TRBJ2-1 | TRBV7-9 | CASSIGTSGILNEQFF | TGTGCCAGCAGCATCGGGACTAGCGGAATTTTGAATGAGCAGTTCTTC
TRBD1 | - | TRBJ2-2 | TRBV28 | CASFPGQVSTGELFF | TGTGCCAGCTTCCCGGGACAGGTTAGCACCGGGGAGCTGTTTTTT
TRBD2 | - | TRBJ2-7 | TRBV5-1 | CASSLGEGHHEQYF | TGCGCCAGCAGCTTGGGGGAGGGCCACCACGAGCAGTACTTC
TRBD2 | once | TRBJ2-2 | TRBV11-2 | CASSPLAPSGRVGPGELFF | TGTGCCAGCAGCCCATTGGCCCCCAGCGGGAGGGTAGGCCCCGGGGAGCTGTTTTTT
TRBD1 | - | TRBJ1-3 | TRBV11-2 | CASSPRQGLSSGNTIYF | TGTGCCAGCAGCCCGAGACAGGGCCTGAGCTCTGGAAACACCATATATTTT
- | - | TRBJ2-7 | TRBV6-5 | CASSYTGLSYEQYF | TGTGCCAGCAGTTACACAGGTCTTAGCTACGAGCAGTACTTC
TRBD1 | few | TRBJ1-5 | TRBV2 | CASRTGDHQPQHF | TGTGCCAGCAGGACAGGGGACCATCAGCCCCAGCATTTT
- | - | TRBJ1-1 | TRBV6-5 | CASRFTGTTEAFF | TGTGCCAGCAGATTCACAGGGACCACTGAAGCTTTCTTT
- | - | TRBJ2-2 | TRBV5-8 | CASSPRWGRNTGELFF | TGTGCCAGCAGCCCGAGGTGGGGCAGGAACACCGGGGAGCTGTTTTTT
TRBD1 | - | TRBJ2-7 | TRBV4-3 | CASSQDRDRVEQYF | TGCGCCAGCAGCCAAGATCGGGACAGGGTTGAGCAGTACTTC
TRBD1 | - | TRBJ2-2 | TRBV5-8 | CASILTGANTGELFF | TGTGCCAGCATACTGACAGGGGCCAACACCGGGGAGCTGTTTTTT
- | - | TRBJ1-4 | TRBV4-2 | CASSQDATDEKLFF | TGTGCCAGCAGCCAAGATGCGACAGATGAAAAACTGTTTTTT
TRBD2 | - | TRBJ2-5 | TRBV9 | CASSVGASGSSEETQYF | TGTGCCAGCAGCGTAGGGGCTAGCGGGAGTAGTGAGGAGACCCAGTACTTC
- | many | TRBJ2-1 | TRBV21-1 | CASSKSGKPYNEQFF | TGTGCCAGCAGCAAGTCGGGTAAGCCCTACAATGAGCAGTTCTTC
TRBD1 | - | TRBJ2-5 | TRBV29-1 | CSVPTGVNQETQYF | TGCAGCGTTCCAACAGGGGTGAACCAAGAGACCCAGTACTTC
TRBD1 | - | TRBJ2-2 | TRBV5-5 | CASTRQGSNTGELFF | TGTGCCAGCACCCGACAGGGTTCGAACACCGGGGAGCTGTTTTTT
- | - | TRBJ1-5 | TRBV4-2 | CASSHSLLGNQPQHF | TGTGCCAGCAGCCACAGTCTCCTGGGCAATCAGCCCCAGCATTTT
- | - | TRBJ2-5 | TRBV18 | CASSPGVNGETQYF | TGTGCCAGCTCACCAGGAGTTAATGGAGAGACCCAGTACTTC
- | few | TRBJ2-2 | TRBV7-2 | CASSLRGASGELFF | TGTGCCAGCAGCTTAAGGGGCGCGAGCGGGGAGCTGTTTTTT
TRBD2 | - | TRBJ2-3 | TRBV5-1 | CASSLYGSGMLDTQYF | TGCGCCAGCAGCTTGTATGGTAGCGGGATGCTCGATACGCAGTATTTT
- | few | TRBJ1-4 | TRBV2 | CASRTRGRQVNEKLFF | TGTGCCAGCAGAACCCGTGGGCGACAGGTGAACGAAAAACTGTTTTTT
TRBD1 | - | TRBJ1-2 | TRBV29-1 | CSVETGGDYGYTF | TGCAGCGTTGAGACAGGGGGGGACTATGGCTACACCTTC
TRBD2 | - | TRBJ2-7 | TRBV23-1 | CASSQWGTSGHHEQYF | TGCGCCAGCAGTCAATGGGGAACTAGCGGGCACCACGAGCAGTACTTC
- | - | TRBJ1-5 | TRBV19 | CASTRGAGQPQHF | TGTGCCAGTACCCGCGGGGCTGGACAGCCCCAGCATTTT
- | - | TRBJ2-3 | TRBV7-3 | CASSLIAATDTQYF | TGTGCCAGCAGCTTAATAGCGGCCACAGATACGCAGTATTTT
TRBD2 | few | TRBJ2-1 | TRBV4-1 | CASSQGLAGVNEQFF | TGCGCCAGCAGCCAAGGACTAGCGGGAGTCAATGAGCAGTTCTTC
TRBD2 | - | TRBJ2-5 | TRBV7-6 | CASSLAGTSGRETQYF | TGTGCCAGCAGCTTAGCGGGGACTAGCGGGAGAGAGACCCAGTACTTC
TRBD2 | few | TRBJ2-3 | TRBV5-6 | CASSLRLLAGTDTQYF | TGTGCCAGCAGCCTCCGATTACTAGCGGGCACAGATACGCAGTATTTT
TRBD1 | few | TRBJ1-4 | TRBV29-1 | CSVLQGVSNEKLFF | TGCAGCGTTCTCCAGGGGGTCTCTAATGAAAAACTGTTTTTT
TRBD2 | medium-sized | TRBJ2-1 | TRBV7-3 | CASKSSGSSSNEQFF | TGTGCCAGCAAATCTAGCGGGAGTAGTTCCAATGAGCAGTTCTTC
- | few | TRBJ1-2 | TRBV6-1 | CASTSWGSNYGYTF | TGTGCCAGCACGTCTTGGGGCAGCAACTATGGCTACACCTTC
TRBD2 | - | TRBJ2-5 | TRBV7-9 | CASSLGLAEDQETQYF | TGTGCCAGCAGCTTAGGCCTAGCGGAGGACCAAGAGACCCAGTACTTC